This is a list of T cell receptor beta chains from one sample in a study of T cell responses to AZD1222 COVID-19 vaccine. The assay was immunoSEQ multiplex PCR, and TCRdb's table has in-frame clones only and misses some. Of 150,000 or so clones listed, more than 70% were seen once; the top ten hold 2.5% to 3.5%. Sequencing used peripheral blood, obtained on day 0 of AZD1222 vaccination. These receptors originate from an adult in good health. Both conserved end residues are part of each CDR3. The D gene is left open where the match is weak. The size field is filled for only some rows; it gives once, few, many or a size class.

v_gene: TRBV4-2; j_gene: TRBJ2-3; d_gene: -; abundance: once; CDR3nt: TGTGCCAGCAGCCAGGAGCGGAGGGGGGATACGCAGTATTTT; CDR3aa: CASSQERRGDTQYF
v_gene: TRBV11-2; j_gene: TRBJ2-7; d_gene: -; abundance: -; CDR3nt: TGTGCCAGCAGCTCTATCAAAGGAGCGCTTGGCCACGAGCAGTACTTC; CDR3aa: CASSSIKGALGHEQYF
v_gene: TRBV6-2/TRBV6-3; j_gene: TRBJ2-2; d_gene: TRBD2; abundance: -; CDR3nt: TGTGCCAGCAGTCCCCTTGGGGGGAGGGGCACCGGGGAGCTGTTTTTT; CDR3aa: CASSPLGGRGTGELFF
v_gene: TRBV7-9; j_gene: TRBJ2-2; d_gene: -; abundance: -; CDR3nt: TGTGCCAGCAGCCCGCCCCAGGGCCCCGACACCGGGGAGCTGTTTTTT; CDR3aa: CASSPPQGPDTGELFF
v_gene: TRBV28; j_gene: TRBJ2-7; d_gene: TRBD1; abundance: -; CDR3nt: TGTGCCAGCAGTACCCGGGACAGGGGGCTCTATTACCCCTACGAGCAGTACTTC; CDR3aa: CASSTRDRGLYYPYEQYF
v_gene: TRBV19; j_gene: TRBJ1-5; d_gene: TRBD1; abundance: -; CDR3nt: TGTGCCAGTAGTCCTCAGGGGGCACAGCCCCAGCATTTT; CDR3aa: CASSPQGAQPQHF
v_gene: TRBV11-3; j_gene: TRBJ2-1; d_gene: TRBD2; abundance: -; CDR3nt: TGTGCCAGCAGCTCGACTGGCGGACTAGCGGGAGGGCCCGGTGAGCAGTTCTTC; CDR3aa: CASSSTGGLAGGPGEQFF
v_gene: TRBV28; j_gene: TRBJ1-2; d_gene: TRBD1; abundance: -; CDR3nt: TGTGCCAGCAGACCCCTCACAGGGGAATACTATGGCTACACCTTC; CDR3aa: CASRPLTGEYYGYTF
v_gene: TRBV4-3; j_gene: TRBJ1-6; d_gene: -; abundance: -; CDR3nt: TGCGCCAGCAGCCAAGAACCTGGGACATCACCCCTCCACTTT; CDR3aa: CASSQEPGTSPLHF
v_gene: TRBV7-2; j_gene: TRBJ1-1; d_gene: -; abundance: -; CDR3nt: TGTGCCAGCAGCCTCTCGGCGGGCCAGAACACTGAAGCTTTCTTT; CDR3aa: CASSLSAGQNTEAFF
v_gene: TRBV28; j_gene: TRBJ2-1; d_gene: TRBD2; abundance: -; CDR3nt: TGTGCCAGCAGTTTAATGCGGGAGGTAAACAATGAGCAGTTCTTC; CDR3aa: CASSLMREVNNEQFF
v_gene: TRBV28; j_gene: TRBJ1-2; d_gene: -; abundance: -; CDR3nt: TGTGCCAGCAGTTCCTCAGCGGGGCGCAGCTATGGCTACACCTTC; CDR3aa: CASSSSAGRSYGYTF
v_gene: TRBV13; j_gene: TRBJ1-1; d_gene: -; abundance: -; CDR3nt: TGTGCCAGCAGCTTAGGACAGGGCTACACTGAAGCTTTCTTT; CDR3aa: CASSLGQGYTEAFF
v_gene: TRBV6-5; j_gene: TRBJ2-7; d_gene: TRBD1; abundance: few; CDR3nt: TGTGCCAGCAGCTCGCTACAGGGGATTTCCTACGAGCAGTACTTC; CDR3aa: CASSSLQGISYEQYF
v_gene: TRBV13; j_gene: TRBJ1-2; d_gene: -; abundance: -; CDR3nt: TGTGCCAGCAGCTTCACCCGGGACCTCGGCTATGGCTACACCTTC; CDR3aa: CASSFTRDLGYGYTF
v_gene: TRBV3-1/TRBV3-2; j_gene: TRBJ1-5; d_gene: -; abundance: few; CDR3nt: TGTGCCAGCAGCCTCGGACACCTTAACTGGCCCCAGCATTTT; CDR3aa: CASSLGHLNWPQHF
v_gene: TRBV5-8; j_gene: TRBJ1-5; d_gene: -; abundance: once; CDR3nt: TGTGCCAGCAGTTTATCCGGGACTTACCCGGGGCCCCAGCATTTT; CDR3aa: CASSLSGTYPGPQHF
v_gene: TRBV7-2; j_gene: TRBJ2-5; d_gene: -; abundance: -; CDR3nt: TGTGCCAGCAGCGGACAAGTGACCCAGTACTTC; CDR3aa: CASSGQVTQYF
v_gene: TRBV6-2/TRBV6-3; j_gene: TRBJ2-7; d_gene: TRBD1; abundance: -; CDR3nt: TGTGCCAGCAGTTACCTAGGACAGGGAGCCTACGAGCAGTACTTC; CDR3aa: CASSYLGQGAYEQYF
v_gene: TRBV3-1/TRBV3-2; j_gene: TRBJ2-3; d_gene: TRBD2; abundance: -; CDR3nt: TGTGCCAGCAGCGGCCCTAGCGGGGGGAGCACAGATACGCAGTATTTT; CDR3aa: CASSGPSGGSTDTQYF
v_gene: TRBV9; j_gene: TRBJ1-4; d_gene: TRBD1; abundance: -; CDR3nt: TGTGCCAGCAGCTTTACAGGGGGTTGGCAGGAAAAACTGTTTTTT; CDR3aa: CASSFTGGWQEKLFF
v_gene: TRBV7-2; j_gene: TRBJ1-3; d_gene: -; abundance: -; CDR3nt: TGTGCCAGCAGCCCCCAGCATTACGGAAACACCATATATTTT; CDR3aa: CASSPQHYGNTIYF
v_gene: TRBV18; j_gene: TRBJ2-1; d_gene: -; abundance: -; CDR3nt: TGTGCCAGCTCACTCACTTGGGGCGGTGAGCAGTTCTTC; CDR3aa: CASSLTWGGEQFF
v_gene: TRBV7-6; j_gene: TRBJ1-4; d_gene: TRBD1; abundance: -; CDR3nt: TGTGCCAGCAGCTCGGGGACAGTCCTACGGAATGAAAAACTGTTTTTT; CDR3aa: CASSSGTVLRNEKLFF
v_gene: TRBV7-9; j_gene: TRBJ2-5; d_gene: -; abundance: -; CDR3nt: TGTGCCAGCAGCTTATCTATGGCGGTCAGGGAGACCCAGTACTTC; CDR3aa: CASSLSMAVRETQYF
v_gene: TRBV29-1; j_gene: TRBJ2-3; d_gene: -; abundance: -; CDR3nt: TGCAGCGTTGAGAAGGGACTTGCTTCCTCTAGCACAGATACGCAGTATTTT; CDR3aa: CSVEKGLASSSTDTQYF
v_gene: TRBV6-8; j_gene: TRBJ1-2; d_gene: TRBD1; abundance: -; CDR3nt: TGTGCCAGCAGTTACCCACGGGACAGGGAGAGTGATGGCTACACCTTC; CDR3aa: CASSYPRDRESDGYTF
v_gene: TRBV14; j_gene: TRBJ1-6; d_gene: TRBD1; abundance: -; CDR3nt: TGTGCCAGCAGCCAGCGCAGGGACAGCGGGGCCCTCCACTTT; CDR3aa: CASSQRRDSGALHF
v_gene: TRBV9; j_gene: TRBJ2-1; d_gene: TRBD2; abundance: -; CDR3nt: TGTGCCAGCAGCGTTGGGACTAGCGGAATCAATGAGCAGTTCTTC; CDR3aa: CASSVGTSGINEQFF
v_gene: TRBV28; j_gene: TRBJ1-2; d_gene: -; abundance: few; CDR3nt: TGTGCCAGCAGTTTTCTTATCTCTAACTATGGCTACACCTTC; CDR3aa: CASSFLISNYGYTF
v_gene: TRBV6-6; j_gene: TRBJ1-2; d_gene: -; abundance: -; CDR3nt: TGTGCCAGCAGTTACGAGGCGATCCGAGACTACTATGGCTACACCTTC; CDR3aa: CASSYEAIRDYYGYTF
v_gene: TRBV28; j_gene: TRBJ1-2; d_gene: -; abundance: -; CDR3nt: TGTGCCAGCAGTCCCCGTCTCCGGGACAACTATGGCTACACCTTC; CDR3aa: CASSPRLRDNYGYTF
v_gene: TRBV6-5; j_gene: TRBJ1-4; d_gene: -; abundance: -; CDR3nt: TGTGCCAGCAGCCGATCCCATGAAAAACTGTTTTTT; CDR3aa: CASSRSHEKLFF
v_gene: TRBV12-3/TRBV12-4; j_gene: TRBJ2-7; d_gene: TRBD1; abundance: -; CDR3nt: TGTGCCAGCAGTTACCACGGACAGGGTGAGCAGTACTTC; CDR3aa: CASSYHGQGEQYF
v_gene: TRBV18; j_gene: TRBJ2-1; d_gene: TRBD2; abundance: -; CDR3nt: TGTGCCAGCTCACGAGCGGGAGGGCCCGGTGAGCAGTTCTTC; CDR3aa: CASSRAGGPGEQFF
v_gene: TRBV12-3/TRBV12-4; j_gene: TRBJ1-1; d_gene: -; abundance: -; CDR3nt: TGTGCCAGCAGTTTAGGTAACAGTGAAGCTTTCTTT; CDR3aa: CASSLGNSEAFF
v_gene: TRBV29-1; j_gene: TRBJ1-1; d_gene: -; abundance: -; CDR3nt: TGCAGCGTATGGGGACGGTTGAACACTGAAGCTTTCTTT; CDR3aa: CSVWGRLNTEAFF
v_gene: TRBV25-1; j_gene: TRBJ2-1; d_gene: TRBD1; abundance: -; CDR3nt: TGTGCCAGCAGTTCACAGGGGGCCCCCGCAAATGAGCAGTTCTTC; CDR3aa: CASSSQGAPANEQFF
v_gene: TRBV27; j_gene: TRBJ2-1; d_gene: -; abundance: -; CDR3nt: TGTGCCAGCAGTTTCCGAACCTACAATGAGCAGTTCTTC; CDR3aa: CASSFRTYNEQFF
v_gene: TRBV4-1; j_gene: TRBJ1-1; d_gene: -; abundance: -; CDR3nt: TGCGCCAGCAGCCACCTTCTACAGGGAAATGAAGCTTTCTTT; CDR3aa: CASSHLLQGNEAFF
v_gene: TRBV7-2; j_gene: TRBJ1-4; d_gene: TRBD1; abundance: -; CDR3nt: TGTGCCAGCAGCTTACTGGGACAGGGCGGCGAAAAACTGTTTTTT; CDR3aa: CASSLLGQGGEKLFF
v_gene: TRBV29-1; j_gene: TRBJ2-1; d_gene: -; abundance: -; CDR3nt: TGCAGCGTTGAAGATCCGAATCGGAGCTCCTACAATGAGCAGTTCTTC; CDR3aa: CSVEDPNRSSYNEQFF